Sequencing of this T cell receptor beta chain was carried out in a study of regulatory T cells in long-lasting Graves disease. General study findings and limits: Sampling was limited to peripheral blood rather than thyroid tissue.

In the case of this clonotype: Its antigen is not identified.

HTBI primers from iRepertoire and Arm-PCR of CDR3 regions yielded the TCR beta libraries. TCRdb ran MiXCR on the multiplex PCR reads and lists one entry per CDR3 protein. The data contain around 450,000 distinct CDR3 sequences, under 25% of them singletons. As for time point: persistent/refractory GD, antithyroid drugs over 5 years with positive TRAb. Construction of the TCR library relied on RNA isolated from PBMCs. In this cohort, patients came from an endocrinology department located in Xi'an, China. The sample here was peripheral blood mononuclear cells (PBMCs), taken when the disease was refractory, from a patient treated with antithyroid drugs. The origin of this receptor is a female donor with Graves disease.

The DNA for the CDR3 is TGTGCCAGCAGCAAAAGGTATTTGGGACAGGAACAAGAGACCCAGTACTTC. Protein product: CASSKRYLGQEQETQYF. This chain links TRBV7-9 with TRBJ2-5, with 8 positions matching TRBD1. CDR1 is SEHNR, CDR2 FQNEAQ, per germline (reference sequence). CDR3 length equals 17 residues. V shed 5 bases, J shed 2 bases, and the junction held 13 bases outside the gene matches.